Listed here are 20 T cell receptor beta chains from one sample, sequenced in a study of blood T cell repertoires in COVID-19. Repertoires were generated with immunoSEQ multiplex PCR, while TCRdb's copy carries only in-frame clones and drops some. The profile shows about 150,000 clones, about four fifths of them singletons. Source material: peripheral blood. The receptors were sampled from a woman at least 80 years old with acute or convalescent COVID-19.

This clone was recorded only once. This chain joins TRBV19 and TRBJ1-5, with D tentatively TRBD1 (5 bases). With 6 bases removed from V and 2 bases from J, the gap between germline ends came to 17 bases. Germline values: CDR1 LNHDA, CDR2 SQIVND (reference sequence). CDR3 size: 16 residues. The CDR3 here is CASSTQAGVGNQPQHF. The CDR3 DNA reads TGTGCCAGTAGCACCCAGGCGGGGGTTGGCAATCAGCCCCAGCATTTT.

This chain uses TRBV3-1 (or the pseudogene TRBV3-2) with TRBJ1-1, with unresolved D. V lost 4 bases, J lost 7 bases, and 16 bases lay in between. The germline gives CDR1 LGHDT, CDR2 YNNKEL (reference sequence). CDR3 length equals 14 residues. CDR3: CASSPSRFSGEAFF. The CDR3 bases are TGTGCCAGCAGCCCCTCGCGTTTCTCGGGTGAAGCTTTCTTT.

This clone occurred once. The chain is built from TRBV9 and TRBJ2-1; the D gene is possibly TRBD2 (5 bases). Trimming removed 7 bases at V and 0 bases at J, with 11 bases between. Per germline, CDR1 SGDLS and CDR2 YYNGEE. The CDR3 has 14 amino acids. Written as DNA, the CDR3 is TGTGCCAGCGGGGTAGCGAGCTCCTACAATGAGCAGTTCTTC. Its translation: CASGVASSYNEQFF.

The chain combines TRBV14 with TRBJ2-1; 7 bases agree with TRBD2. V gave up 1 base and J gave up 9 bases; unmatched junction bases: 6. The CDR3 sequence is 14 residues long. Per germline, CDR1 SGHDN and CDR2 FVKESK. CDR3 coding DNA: TGTGCCAGCAGCCAAGGTCGGGAGGAGGGTGAGCAGTTCTTC. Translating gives CASSQGREEGEQFF.

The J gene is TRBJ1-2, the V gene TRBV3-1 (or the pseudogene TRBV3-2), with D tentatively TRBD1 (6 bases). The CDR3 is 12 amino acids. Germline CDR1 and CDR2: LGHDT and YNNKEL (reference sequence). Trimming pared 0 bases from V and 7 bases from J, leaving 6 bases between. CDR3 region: CASSQDRGGYTF. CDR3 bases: TGTGCCAGCAGCCAAGACAGGGGTGGCTACACCTTC.

The CDR3 coding sequence is TGTGCCAGCAGTATCGAGTGGAGCTCCTACAATGAGCAGTTCTTC. Translated, it gives CASSIEWSSYNEQFF. This chain connects TRBV7-2 to TRBJ2-1; no clear D. CDR3 length: 15 amino acids. Germline V gene lookup returns CDR1 SGHTA and CDR2 FQGNSA. The V end lost 6 bases, the J end lost 0 bases, and 12 bases lay between the germline ends.

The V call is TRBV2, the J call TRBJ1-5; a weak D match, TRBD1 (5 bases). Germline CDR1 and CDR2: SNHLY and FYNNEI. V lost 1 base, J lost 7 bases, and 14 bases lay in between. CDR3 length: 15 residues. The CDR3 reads CASSEGEGGVQPQHF. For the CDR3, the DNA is TGTGCCAGCAGTGAAGGGGAAGGAGGGGTCCAGCCCCAGCATTTT.

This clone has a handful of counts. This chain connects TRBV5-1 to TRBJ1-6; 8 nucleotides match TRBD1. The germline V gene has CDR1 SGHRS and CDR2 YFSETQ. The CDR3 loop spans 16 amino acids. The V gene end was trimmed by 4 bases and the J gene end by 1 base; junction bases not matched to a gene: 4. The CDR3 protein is CASSEQGGSYNSPLHF. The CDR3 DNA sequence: TGCGCCAGCAGCGAACAGGGGGGTTCCTATAATTCACCCCTCCACTTT.

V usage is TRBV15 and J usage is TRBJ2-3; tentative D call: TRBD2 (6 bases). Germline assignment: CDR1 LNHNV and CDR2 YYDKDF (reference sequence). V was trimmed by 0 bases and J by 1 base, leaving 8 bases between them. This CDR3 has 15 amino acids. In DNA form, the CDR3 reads TGTGCCACCAGCAGAGATCCGGGGGGCACAGATACGCAGTATTTT. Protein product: CATSRDPGGTDTQYF.

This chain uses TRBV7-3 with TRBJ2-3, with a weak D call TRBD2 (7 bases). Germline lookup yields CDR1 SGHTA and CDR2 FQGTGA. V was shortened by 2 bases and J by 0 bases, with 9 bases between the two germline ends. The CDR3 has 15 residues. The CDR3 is CASSLAGASTDTQYF. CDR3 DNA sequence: TGTGCCAGCAGCTTAGCGGGGGCTAGCACAGATACGCAGTATTTT. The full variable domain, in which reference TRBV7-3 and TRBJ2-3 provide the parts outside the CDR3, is GAGVSQTPSNKVTEKGKYVELRCDPISGHTALYWYRQSLGQGPEFLIYFQGTGAADDSGLPNDRFFAVRPEGSVSTLKIQRTERGDSAVYLCASSLAGASTDTQYFGPGTRLTVL.

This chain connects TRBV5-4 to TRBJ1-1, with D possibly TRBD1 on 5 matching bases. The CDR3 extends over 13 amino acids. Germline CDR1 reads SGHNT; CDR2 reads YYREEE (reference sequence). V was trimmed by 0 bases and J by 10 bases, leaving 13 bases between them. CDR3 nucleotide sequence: TGTGCCAGCAGCTTGGACATCAGGGCTGGAGCTTTCTTT. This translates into CASSLDIRAGAFF.

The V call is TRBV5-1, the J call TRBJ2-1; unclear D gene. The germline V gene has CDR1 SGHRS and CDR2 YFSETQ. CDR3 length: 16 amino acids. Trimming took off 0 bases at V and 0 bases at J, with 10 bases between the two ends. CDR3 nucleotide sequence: TGCGCCAGCAGCTTGGCCGAGACGGGCTCCTACAATGAGCAGTTCTTC. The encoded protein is CASSLAETGSYNEQFF. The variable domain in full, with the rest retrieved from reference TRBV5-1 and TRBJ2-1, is KAGVTQTPRYLIKTRGQQVTLSCSPISGHRSVSWYQQTPGQGLQFLFEYFSETQRNKGNFPGRFSGRQFSNSRSEMNVSTLELGDSALYLCASSLAETGSYNEQFFGPGTRLTVL.

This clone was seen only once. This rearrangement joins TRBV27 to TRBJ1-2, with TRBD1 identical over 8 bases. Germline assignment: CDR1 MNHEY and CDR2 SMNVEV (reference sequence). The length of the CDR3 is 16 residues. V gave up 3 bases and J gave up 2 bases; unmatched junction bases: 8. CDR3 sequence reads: CASSLAQGAMNYGYTF. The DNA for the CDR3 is TGTGCCAGCAGTTTGGCGCAGGGGGCGATGAACTATGGCTACACCTTC.

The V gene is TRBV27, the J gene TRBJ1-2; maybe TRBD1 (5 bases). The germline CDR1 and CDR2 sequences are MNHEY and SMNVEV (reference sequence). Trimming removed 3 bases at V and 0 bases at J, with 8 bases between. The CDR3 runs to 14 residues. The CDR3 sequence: CASSFRQSNYGYTF. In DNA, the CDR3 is TGTGCCAGCAGTTTCCGACAGTCTAACTATGGCTACACCTTC.

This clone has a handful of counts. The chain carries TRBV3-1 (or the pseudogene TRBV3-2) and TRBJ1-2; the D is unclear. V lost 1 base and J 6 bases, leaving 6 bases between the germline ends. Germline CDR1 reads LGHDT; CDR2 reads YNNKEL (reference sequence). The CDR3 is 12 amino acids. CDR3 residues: CASSQGAHGYTF. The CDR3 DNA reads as TGTGCCAGCAGCCAAGGGGCTCATGGCTACACCTTC.

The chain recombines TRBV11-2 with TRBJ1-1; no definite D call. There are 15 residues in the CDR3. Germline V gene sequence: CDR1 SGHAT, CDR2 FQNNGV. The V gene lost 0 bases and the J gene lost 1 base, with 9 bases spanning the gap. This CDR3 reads CASSLERTGNTEAFF. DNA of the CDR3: TGTGCCAGCAGCTTAGAGAGGACTGGGAACACTGAAGCTTTCTTT.

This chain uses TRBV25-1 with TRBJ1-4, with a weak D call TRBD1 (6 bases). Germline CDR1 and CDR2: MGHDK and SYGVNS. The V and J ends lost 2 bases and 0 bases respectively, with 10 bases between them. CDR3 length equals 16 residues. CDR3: CASSEPRGTTNEKLFF. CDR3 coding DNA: TGTGCCAGCAGTGAACCCAGGGGAACAACTAATGAAAAACTGTTTTTT.

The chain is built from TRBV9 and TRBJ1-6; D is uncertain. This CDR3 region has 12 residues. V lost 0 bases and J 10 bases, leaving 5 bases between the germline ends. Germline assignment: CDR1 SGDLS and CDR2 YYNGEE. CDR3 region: CASSVDGSPLHF. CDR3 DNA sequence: TGTGCCAGCAGCGTAGATGGCTCACCCCTCCACTTT.

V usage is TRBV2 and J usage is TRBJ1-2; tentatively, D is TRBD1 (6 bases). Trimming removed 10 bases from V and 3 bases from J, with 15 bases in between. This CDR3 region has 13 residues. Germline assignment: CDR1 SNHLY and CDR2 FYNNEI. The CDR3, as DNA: TGTGCCACCAACCTACAGGGCGACTATGGCTACACCTTC. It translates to CATNLQGDYGYTF.

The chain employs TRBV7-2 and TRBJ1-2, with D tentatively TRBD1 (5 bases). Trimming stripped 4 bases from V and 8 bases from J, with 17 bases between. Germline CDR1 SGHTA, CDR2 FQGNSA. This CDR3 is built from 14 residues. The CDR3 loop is CASSSHTGGYGYTF. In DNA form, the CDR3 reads TGTGCCAGCAGCTCACACACGGGGGGGTACGGCTACACCTTC.